Given below is one TCR beta chain in context. Its antigen remains unidentified. The source of the sample is a study of shared clonotypes between healthy human individuals. Study-level information: Donors consisted of two women and three men between 18 and 49. Study conclusions and caveats: Larger estimated richness was generally recorded for naive subsets relative to memory subsets. Between a few donors, naive CD4 clonotypes were shared at a level of about 5%.

Repertoires were generated with immunoSEQ multiplex PCR, while TCRdb's copy carries only in-frame clones and drops some. The sample lists some 1 million clones, about 77% occurring once. Germline assignment: CDR1 SGHNT and CDR2 YYREEE (reference sequence). CDR3 size: 18 residues. This clonotype was sampled from a man younger than 35 in good health. The sequenced sample was memory CD4+ T cells sorted from blood. Subset of the sample: CD45RA-negative fraction. V is TRBV5-4 and J is TRBJ2-5; 7 positions agree with TRBD2. Near its end, the DNA agrees better with TRBJ2-7, so the J call may be wrong. CDR3 residues: CASSLDEGKAGRSYEQYF. The CDR3, as DNA: TGTGCCAGCAGCTTGGACGAGGGAAAAGCGGGAAGGTCCTACGAGCAGTACTTC.